The TCR beta chain under discussion was sequenced for a study of sequential checkpoint blockade in melanoma. Study overall: Both treatment sequences were followed by maintenance nivolumab. TCRbeta immunosequencing was performed on DNA from approximately 93 pretreatment melanoma tumor samples. After nivolumab or ipilimumab alone, about two dozen patients had week-13 rebiopsies.

Treatment specified: randomized to nivolumab then ipilimumab (arm A) or the reverse (arm B). Study-wide results and caveats: In arm A, pretreatment tumor clonality was associated with response.

Remarks on this clone: Its specificity is not known.

V lost 0 bases, J lost 6 bases, and 5 bases lay in between. The CDR3 sequence is 11 residues long. CDR1 is GTSNPN, CDR2 SVGIG, per germline (reference sequence). This table comes from immunoSEQ multiplex PCR, and its TCRdb copy is limited to in-frame clones, with some not included. The sample lists 2,400 or so clones; approximately 25% were seen once. The sample consisted of tumor tissue (inferred from file names), taken from a patient given nivolumab and ipilimumab in sequence. The TCR was taken from a human donor with melanoma. The V gene is TRBV30, the J gene TRBJ1-2; D is unclear. The CDR3, as DNA: TGTGCCTGGAGTGTACTAAATGGCTACACCTTC. Its translation is CAWSVLNGYTF.